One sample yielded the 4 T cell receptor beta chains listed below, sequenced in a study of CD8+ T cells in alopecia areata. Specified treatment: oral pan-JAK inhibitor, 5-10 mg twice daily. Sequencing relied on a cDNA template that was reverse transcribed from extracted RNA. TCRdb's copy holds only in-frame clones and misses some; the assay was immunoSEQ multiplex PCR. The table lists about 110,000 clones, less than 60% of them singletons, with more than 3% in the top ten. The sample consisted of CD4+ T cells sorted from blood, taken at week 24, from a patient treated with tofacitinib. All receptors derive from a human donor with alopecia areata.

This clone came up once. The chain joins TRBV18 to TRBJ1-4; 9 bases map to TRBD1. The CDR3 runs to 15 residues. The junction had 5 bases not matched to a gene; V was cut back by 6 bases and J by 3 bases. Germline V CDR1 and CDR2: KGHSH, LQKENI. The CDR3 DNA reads TGTGCCAGCTCGCAGAACAGGGGGCCTAATGAAAAACTGTTTTTT. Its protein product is CASSQNRGPNEKLFF.

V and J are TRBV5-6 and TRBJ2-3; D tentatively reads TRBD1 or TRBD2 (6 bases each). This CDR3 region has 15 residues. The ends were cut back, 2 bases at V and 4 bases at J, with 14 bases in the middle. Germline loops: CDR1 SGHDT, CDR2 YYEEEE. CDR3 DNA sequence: TGTGCCAGCAGCTTAAGGGGGGCGGCCCCAGATACGCAGTATTTT. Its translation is CASSLRGAAPDTQYF.

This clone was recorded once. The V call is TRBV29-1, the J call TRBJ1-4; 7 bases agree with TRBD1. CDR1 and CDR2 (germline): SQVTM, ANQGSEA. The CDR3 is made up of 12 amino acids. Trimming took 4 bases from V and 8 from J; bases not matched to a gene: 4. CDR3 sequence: CSVGQGSEKLFF. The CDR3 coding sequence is TGCAGCGTTGGACAGGGATCCGAAAAACTGTTTTTT.

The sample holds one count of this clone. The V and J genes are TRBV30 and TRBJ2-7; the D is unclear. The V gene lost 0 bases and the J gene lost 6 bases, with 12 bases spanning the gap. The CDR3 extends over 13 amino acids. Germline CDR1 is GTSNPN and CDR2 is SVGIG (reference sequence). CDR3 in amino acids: CAWSVREPGEQYF. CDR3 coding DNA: TGTGCCTGGAGTGTAAGAGAACCGGGCGAGCAGTACTTC.